This is a list of T cell receptor beta chains from one sample in a study of technical replicates of blood from a few donors. The table came from immunoSEQ multiplex PCR; TCRdb's copy has only in-frame clones and leaves some out. The sample contains roughly 79,000 clones, 95% of which appear only once. Sequencing was performed on T cells isolated from PBMCs. The origin of the receptors is a human donor in good health. Each CDR3 is given with its conserved first and last residue. D genes are given only for firm matches. Not all rows give a size; the values are once, few, many and, for expanded clones, a class.

j_gene	v_gene	abundance	d_gene	CDR3nt	CDR3aa
TRBJ2-1	TRBV6-6	NA	TRBD2	TGTGCCAGCAGCCCCACCGGGACTAGCGGCAATGAGCAGTTCTTC	CASSPTGTSGNEQFF
TRBJ2-1	TRBV6-5	NA	TRBD2	TGTGCCATCCGGGAGGTTGGGGACAATGAGCAGTTCTTC	CAIREVGDNEQFF
TRBJ1-4	TRBV2	NA	NA	TGTGCCAGCCGCGGAGGGCCCACTAATGAAAAACTGTTTTTT	CASRGGPTNEKLFF
TRBJ2-1	TRBV11-3	NA	TRBD2	TGTGCCAGCAGCTTAGAAGGAGGACTAGCGAACAATGAGCAGTTCTTC	CASSLEGGLANNEQFF
TRBJ1-4	TRBV2	NA	TRBD1	TGTGCCAGCAGTCCATCGGGACAGCTTAATGAAAAACTGTTTTTT	CASSPSGQLNEKLFF
TRBJ1-2	TRBV7-2	NA	NA	TGTGCCAGCAGCTTAAAGGTTGACATCCCAGCTAACTATGGCTACACCTTC	CASSLKVDIPANYGYTF
TRBJ2-7	TRBV28	NA	TRBD2	TGTGCCAGCAGTTTTACTAGCGGGAACTACGAGCAGTACTTC	CASSFTSGNYEQYF
TRBJ2-7	TRBV6-5	NA	TRBD2	TGTGCCAGCAGTTTCTCGACTAGCGGGGCCTACGAGCAGTACTTC	CASSFSTSGAYEQYF
TRBJ1-1	TRBV25-1	NA	NA	TGTGCCAGCTTTTCTATCTGGACAGTGAACACTGAAGCTTTCTTT	CASFSIWTVNTEAFF
TRBJ1-3	TRBV6-5	NA	NA	TGTGCCAGTCACCAGGCTCTCGGAAACACCATATATTTT	CASHQALGNTIYF
TRBJ2-3	TRBV18	NA	TRBD2	TGTGCCAGCTCACCCTTGGCTAGCGGGAACACAGATACGCAGTATTTT	CASSPLASGNTDTQYF
TRBJ2-1	TRBV4-1	NA	TRBD2	TGCGCCAGCAGCCACCCCGGAATGGGACTAGCGGGAGGCCGCTCCTACAATGAGCAGTTCTTC	CASSHPGMGLAGGRSYNEQFF
TRBJ1-3	TRBV11-3	NA	NA	TGTGCCAGCAGCCCGACAGGAGTGGTTGGAAACACCATATATTTT	CASSPTGVVGNTIYF
TRBJ2-7	TRBV5-1	NA	NA	TGCGCCAGCAGCTTGGGGGCCGAATACGACGAGCAGTACTTC	CASSLGAEYDEQYF
TRBJ1-1	TRBV19	once	NA	TGTGCCAGTAGTATAGACCTATATTGGGCAACTGAAGCTTTCTTT	CASSIDLYWATEAFF
TRBJ2-1	TRBV2	NA	NA	TGTGCCAGCAGATCAGGGTTGTGGTCCTACAATGAGCAGTTCTTC	CASRSGLWSYNEQFF
TRBJ2-2	TRBV4-3	NA	NA	TGCGCCAGCAGCCAAGATGTAAACACCGGGGAGCTGTTTTTT	CASSQDVNTGELFF
TRBJ2-7	TRBV2	NA	NA	TGTGCCAGCAGTGGCGAATCCTACGAGCAGTACTTC	CASSGESYEQYF
TRBJ2-7	TRBV5-4	NA	TRBD2	TGTGCCAGCAGCCTAGCGGCCTCCTACGAGCAGTACTTC	CASSLAASYEQYF
TRBJ2-1	TRBV2	NA	TRBD2	TGTGCCAGCCGGAGCGGGGGGGGCGATGAGCAGTTCTTC	CASRSGGGDEQFF
TRBJ1-2	TRBV5-6	NA	TRBD1	TGTGCCAGCAGCTTAGGGGACAGGGGATATGGCTACACCTTC	CASSLGDRGYGYTF
TRBJ2-3	TRBV7-8	NA	TRBD1	TGTGCCAGCAGCTTTGGGACAGGGGGGCAGTATTTT	CASSFGTGGQYF
TRBJ1-1	TRBV7-9	NA	NA	TGTGCCAGCATTAGGTTCAGGGACACTGAAGCTTTCTTT	CASIRFRDTEAFF
TRBJ1-3	TRBV4-2	NA	NA	TGTGCCAGCAGCCAAGAAAGCCGCGTCACTGGAAACACCATATATTTT	CASSQESRVTGNTIYF
TRBJ1-2	TRBV28	once	TRBD1	TGTGCCAGCAGTTTATTACAGGGGGCGATCGGCTACACCTTC	CASSLLQGAIGYTF
TRBJ2-7	TRBV2	NA	TRBD1	TGTGCCAGCAGTGAAGGACGGACAGGGGGGCCGGGGGAGCAGTACTTC	CASSEGRTGGPGEQYF
TRBJ2-2	TRBV4-3	NA	NA	TGCGCCAGCAGCCAAGATGAGAGCGGGGAGCTGTTTTTT	CASSQDESGELFF
TRBJ1-1	TRBV28	NA	NA	TGTGCCAGCAGTACAGGGATGACTGAAGCTTTCTTT	CASSTGMTEAFF
TRBJ2-1	TRBV5-6	NA	NA	TGTGCCAGCAGCTCCCGGGACATACTATTCTTC	CASSSRDILFF
TRBJ1-5	TRBV19	NA	NA	TGTGCCAGTAATTATCCCTATCAGCCCCAGCATTTT	CASNYPYQPQHF
TRBJ2-7	TRBV5-1	once	TRBD1	TGCGCCAGCAGCACCGACAGGGGTTCCTACGAGCAGTACTTC	CASSTDRGSYEQYF
TRBJ2-7	TRBV4-3	NA	NA	TGCGCCAGCAGCCAAGTAGTGAGGGACGAGCAGTACTTC	CASSQVVRDEQYF
TRBJ1-4	TRBV5-4	NA	NA	TGTGCCAGCAGCCGTTACAGGGTCGAGAATGAAAAACTGTTTTTT	CASSRYRVENEKLFF
TRBJ2-5	TRBV5-8	NA	TRBD2	TGTGCCAGCAGCGGGGGGACTAGCCCTATTCAAGAGACCCAGTACTTC	CASSGGTSPIQETQYF
TRBJ2-7	TRBV9	NA	NA	TGTGCCAGCAGCGTAGGAGACTACTACGAGCAGTACTTC	CASSVGDYYEQYF
TRBJ1-1	TRBV7-9	NA	NA	TGTGCCAGCAGCTTTTGGGACAAGAACACTGAAGCTTTCTTT	CASSFWDKNTEAFF
TRBJ2-7	TRBV6-6	once	NA	TGTGCCAGCAGCACCTCCTTGGAGGGTCCCTACGAGCAGTACTTC	CASSTSLEGPYEQYF
TRBJ1-5	TRBV27	NA	NA	TGTGCCAGCAGTTCGGGGAATCAGCCCCAGCATTTT	CASSSGNQPQHF
TRBJ1-4	TRBV10-3	NA	NA	TGTGCCATCAGAGGTGGACAGCATAATGAAAAACTGTTTTTT	CAIRGGQHNEKLFF
TRBJ1-2	TRBV6-5	NA	NA	TGTGCCAGCAGTTACTCGACAGGATACTATGGCTACACCTTC	CASSYSTGYYGYTF
TRBJ2-5	TRBV5-4	once	TRBD1	TGTGCCAGCAGCTTGGACGTTAGGACAGGGGGCTGGGAGACCCAGTACTTC	CASSLDVRTGGWETQYF
TRBJ2-2	TRBV7-8	NA	NA	TGTGCCATAAACAGAGAGGCGGGATCCGGGGAGCTGTTTTTT	CAINREAGSGELFF